This T cell receptor (beta chain) was sequenced for a study of early T cells in non-severe SARS-CoV-2 infection. As for the study in general: Alpha and beta chains were unpaired, from unsorted whole-blood bulk RNA. Overall study results and limits: Matching with VDJdb favored anti-spike CD8 responses (missing private and CD4 specificities).

This clonotype was seen a few times. Its specificity is not known. Tagging with unique molecular identifiers was applied to individual cDNA molecules. MiXCR, run by TCRdb on the 5' RACE reads, gives a single entry per CDR3 protein. The sample lists some 61,000 distinct CDR3 sequences; less than 15% were seen once. This CDR3 is 19 amino acids long. Germline CDR1 and CDR2: SGHTA and FQGNSA. J was trimmed by 0 bases and V by 5 bases; bases with no gene match: 12. Sequenced material: whole blood. The V call is TRBV7-2, the J call TRBJ2-6; 8 bases are a match to TRBD2. The receptor was isolated from an adult who was a healthcare worker with PCR-confirmed SARS-CoV-2 infection or an uninfected control (not recorded which). CDR3 in DNA: TGTGCCAGCAGCCTCCGTCCCAGCGGGGGAAGCTCTGGGGCCAACGTCCTGACTTTC. Its translation: CASSLRPSGGSSGANVLTF.